The rows below give T cell receptor beta chains drawn from one sample of a study of blood T cell repertoires in COVID-19. The assay was immunoSEQ multiplex PCR, and TCRdb's table has in-frame clones only and misses some. The table has some 460,000 clones, approximately 90% seen once; the top ten hold roughly 1.9%. The sequencing input was PBMCs or T cells enriched from blood (not recorded which). The receptors come from a young woman with acute COVID-19. Each CDR3 is given with its conserved first and last residue. D genes are given only for firm matches. Expanded clones get a size class; other rows say once, few or many, or leave the size out.

d_call: TRBD1
j_call: TRBJ1-5
clone_size: NA
v_call: TRBV3-1/TRBV3-2
cdr3_aa: CASSRGTGSNQPQHF
cdr3_nt: TGTGCCAGCAGCCGTGGGACAGGAAGCAATCAGCCCCAGCATTTT

d_call: NA
j_call: TRBJ1-1
clone_size: NA
v_call: TRBV12-5
cdr3_aa: CASGTGGRTEAFF
cdr3_nt: TGTGCTAGTGGTACGGGGGGGCGGACTGAAGCTTTCTTT

d_call: TRBD1
j_call: TRBJ1-3
clone_size: NA
v_call: TRBV5-8
cdr3_aa: CASSRGTGSTLFSGNTIYF
cdr3_nt: TGTGCCAGCAGTCGAGGGACAGGCTCGACACTCTTCTCTGGAAACACCATATATTTT

d_call: NA
j_call: TRBJ1-5
clone_size: NA
v_call: TRBV3-1/TRBV3-2
cdr3_aa: CASSQDQGQPQHF
cdr3_nt: TGTGCCAGCAGCCAAGATCAGGGTCAGCCCCAGCATTTT

d_call: NA
j_call: TRBJ2-3
clone_size: NA
v_call: TRBV21-1
cdr3_aa: CASSIPAGTSTEDTQYF
cdr3_nt: TGTGCCAGCAGCATCCCCGCCGGGACTAGCACGGAAGATACGCAGTATTTT

d_call: TRBD1
j_call: TRBJ1-5
clone_size: once
v_call: TRBV7-2
cdr3_aa: CASSLNRGQGGNQPQHF
cdr3_nt: TGTGCCAGCAGCTTAAACCGAGGACAGGGCGGCAATCAGCCCCAGCATTTT

d_call: TRBD1
j_call: TRBJ1-4
clone_size: NA
v_call: TRBV6-5
cdr3_aa: CASRNGQGSEKLFF
cdr3_nt: TGTGCCAGCAGGAACGGACAGGGCAGTGAAAAACTGTTTTTT

d_call: NA
j_call: TRBJ1-3
clone_size: NA
v_call: TRBV6-1
cdr3_aa: CASSEGARNTIYF
cdr3_nt: TGTGCCAGCAGTGAAGGGGCTCGAAACACCATATATTTT

d_call: TRBD1
j_call: TRBJ1-5
clone_size: NA
v_call: TRBV6-5
cdr3_aa: CASKGQGGNQPQHF
cdr3_nt: TGTGCCAGCAAGGGACAGGGGGGCAATCAGCCCCAGCATTTT

d_call: TRBD2
j_call: TRBJ2-7
clone_size: NA
v_call: TRBV15
cdr3_aa: CATSLAGAYEQYF
cdr3_nt: TGTGCCACCAGCCTTGCGGGAGCCTACGAGCAGTACTTC

d_call: NA
j_call: TRBJ2-7
clone_size: NA
v_call: TRBV27
cdr3_aa: CASSLGWRQVPYEQYF
cdr3_nt: TGTGCCAGCAGTTTAGGTTGGAGACAGGTTCCCTACGAGCAGTACTTC

d_call: TRBD1
j_call: TRBJ1-2
clone_size: once
v_call: TRBV7-2
cdr3_aa: CASRRQGFDGYTF
cdr3_nt: TGTGCCAGCAGGAGACAGGGGTTCGATGGCTACACCTTC

d_call: NA
j_call: TRBJ2-1
clone_size: NA
v_call: TRBV7-9
cdr3_aa: CASSLASGGINEQFF
cdr3_nt: TGTGCCAGCAGCTTAGCCTCTGGCGGGATTAATGAGCAGTTCTTC

d_call: NA
j_call: TRBJ1-1
clone_size: NA
v_call: TRBV3-1/TRBV3-2
cdr3_aa: CASSQAGHLNTEAFF
cdr3_nt: TGTGCCAGCAGCCAAGCGGGACATCTGAACACTGAAGCTTTCTTT

d_call: NA
j_call: TRBJ2-7
clone_size: NA
v_call: TRBV18
cdr3_aa: CASSREEQGEQYF
cdr3_nt: TGTGCCAGCTCCCGTGAGGAGCAGGGCGAGCAGTACTTC

d_call: NA
j_call: TRBJ1-1
clone_size: NA
v_call: TRBV4-1
cdr3_aa: CASSQMTRESAFF
cdr3_nt: TGCGCCAGCAGCCAGATGACCCGGGAGTCAGCTTTCTTT

d_call: TRBD2
j_call: TRBJ2-2
clone_size: once
v_call: TRBV11-2
cdr3_aa: CASSAAFSGGGNTGELFF
cdr3_nt: TGTGCCAGCAGCGCCGCCTTTAGCGGGGGGGGTAACACCGGGGAGCTGTTTTTT

d_call: TRBD2
j_call: TRBJ2-1
clone_size: NA
v_call: TRBV7-2
cdr3_aa: CASSSRLAGGRRLDEQFF
cdr3_nt: TGTGCCAGCAGCTCCAGACTAGCGGGAGGCCGTCGTTTGGATGAGCAGTTCTTC

d_call: TRBD1
j_call: TRBJ1-2
clone_size: NA
v_call: TRBV5-1
cdr3_aa: CASSRGQGNHGYTF
cdr3_nt: TGCGCCAGCAGCCGTGGACAGGGCAACCATGGCTACACCTTC

d_call: NA
j_call: TRBJ1-6
clone_size: NA
v_call: TRBV2
cdr3_aa: CASIIQTGGYNSPLHF
cdr3_nt: TGTGCCAGCATTATTCAGACGGGAGGCTATAATTCACCCCTCCACTTT

d_call: NA
j_call: TRBJ2-1
clone_size: NA
v_call: TRBV24-1
cdr3_aa: CATSTGNEQFF
cdr3_nt: TGTGCCACCAGTACAGGCAATGAGCAGTTCTTC

d_call: TRBD1
j_call: TRBJ1-2
clone_size: NA
v_call: TRBV29-1
cdr3_aa: CSVLAVERQGDYGYTF
cdr3_nt: TGCAGCGTTTTGGCGGTGGAAAGACAGGGGGACTATGGCTACACCTTC

d_call: NA
j_call: TRBJ2-1
clone_size: NA
v_call: TRBV7-9
cdr3_aa: CASSLMRTKVYNEQFF
cdr3_nt: TGTGCCAGCAGCTTAATGAGGACTAAGGTCTACAATGAGCAGTTCTTC

d_call: NA
j_call: TRBJ1-2
clone_size: NA
v_call: TRBV27
cdr3_aa: CASSGDLYGYTF
cdr3_nt: TGTGCCAGCAGCGGGGACTTATATGGCTACACCTTC

d_call: NA
j_call: TRBJ1-5
clone_size: NA
v_call: TRBV2
cdr3_aa: CASSLDSNQPQHF
cdr3_nt: TGTGCCAGTTCCTTGGACAGTAATCAGCCCCAGCATTTT